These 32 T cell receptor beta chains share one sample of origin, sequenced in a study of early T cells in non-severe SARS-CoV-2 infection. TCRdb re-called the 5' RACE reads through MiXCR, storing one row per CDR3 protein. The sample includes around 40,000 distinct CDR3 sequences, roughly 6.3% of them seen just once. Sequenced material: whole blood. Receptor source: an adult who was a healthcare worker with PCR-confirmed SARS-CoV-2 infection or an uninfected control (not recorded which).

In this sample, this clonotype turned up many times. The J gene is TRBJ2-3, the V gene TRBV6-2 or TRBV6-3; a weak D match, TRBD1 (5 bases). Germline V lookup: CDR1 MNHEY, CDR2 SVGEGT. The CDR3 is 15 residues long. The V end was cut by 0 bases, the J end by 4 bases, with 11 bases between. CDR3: CASSYSSGASDTQYF. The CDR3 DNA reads TGTGCCAGCAGTTACTCGAGTGGGGCATCAGATACGCAGTATTTT.

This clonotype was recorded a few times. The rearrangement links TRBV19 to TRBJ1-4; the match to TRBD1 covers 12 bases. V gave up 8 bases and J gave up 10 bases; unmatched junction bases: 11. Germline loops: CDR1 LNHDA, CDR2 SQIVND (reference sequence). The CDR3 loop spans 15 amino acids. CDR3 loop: CASRTTGTGGGKLFF. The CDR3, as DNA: TGTGCCAGTCGTACCACCGGGACAGGGGGCGGAAAACTGTTTTTT. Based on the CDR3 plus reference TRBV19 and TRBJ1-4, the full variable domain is DGGITQSPKYLFRKEGQNVTLSCEQNLNHDAMYWYRQDPGQGLRLIYYSQIVNDFQKGDIAEGYSVSREKKESFPLTVTSAQKNPTAFYLCASRTTGTGGGKLFFGSGTQLSVL.

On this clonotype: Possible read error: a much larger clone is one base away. CDR3 loop: CTSSRTDRGVLTF. The CDR3, as DNA: TGCACCAGCAGCCGCACGGACCGAGGGGTCCTGACTTTC. The chain has TRBV4-1 and TRBJ2-6; tentative D call: TRBD2 (5 bases). The CDR3 runs 13 residues. CDR1 and CDR2 from the germline V gene are MGHRA and YSYEKL.

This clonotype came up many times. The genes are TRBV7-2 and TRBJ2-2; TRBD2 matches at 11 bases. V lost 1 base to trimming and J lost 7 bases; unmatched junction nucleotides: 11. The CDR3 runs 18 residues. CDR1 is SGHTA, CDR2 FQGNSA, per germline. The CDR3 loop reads CASSLGFPSGRPGGELFF. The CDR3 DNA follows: TGTGCCAGCAGCTTAGGCTTCCCTAGCGGGAGGCCCGGCGGGGAGCTGTTTTTT.

This chain's CDR3 is CASSLQGPSSYNEQFF. The CDR3 nucleotides are TGTGCCAGCAGCCTTCAGGGGCCTAGCTCCTACAATGAGCAGTTCTTC. The gene calls are TRBV7-3 and TRBJ2-1; a possible D gene is TRBD1 (6 bases). This CDR3 comprises 16 residues. The V gene lost 5 bases and the J gene lost 0 bases, with 14 bases spanning the gap. The germline CDR1 and CDR2 sequences are SGHTA and FQGTGA.

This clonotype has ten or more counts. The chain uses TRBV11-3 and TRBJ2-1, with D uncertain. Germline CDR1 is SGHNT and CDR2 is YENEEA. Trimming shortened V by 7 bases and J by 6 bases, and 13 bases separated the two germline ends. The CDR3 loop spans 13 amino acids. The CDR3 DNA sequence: TGTGCCAGCACCAGCTCTCGGAGCAATGAGCAGTTCTTC. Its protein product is CASTSSRSNEQFF. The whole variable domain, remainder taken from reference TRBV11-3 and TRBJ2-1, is EAGVVQSPRYKIIEKKQPVAFWCNPISGHNTLYWYLQNLGQGPELLIRYENEEAVDDSQLPKDRFSAERLKGVDSTLKIQPAELGDSAVYLCASTSSRSNEQFFGPGTRLTVL.

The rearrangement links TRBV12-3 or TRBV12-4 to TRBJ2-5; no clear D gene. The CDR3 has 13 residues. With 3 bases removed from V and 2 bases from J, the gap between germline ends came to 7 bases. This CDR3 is CASSLVQQETQYF. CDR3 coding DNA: TGTGCCAGCAGTTTGGTACAGCAAGAGACCCAGTACTTC.

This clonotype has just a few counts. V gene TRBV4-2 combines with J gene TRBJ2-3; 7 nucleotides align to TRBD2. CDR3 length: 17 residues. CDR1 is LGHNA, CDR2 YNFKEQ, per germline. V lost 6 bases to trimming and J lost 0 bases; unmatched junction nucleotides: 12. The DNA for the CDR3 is TGTGCCAGCAGTCCCCACCCCGCTAGCGGAAGCACAGATACGCAGTATTTT. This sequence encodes CASSPHPASGSTDTQYF.

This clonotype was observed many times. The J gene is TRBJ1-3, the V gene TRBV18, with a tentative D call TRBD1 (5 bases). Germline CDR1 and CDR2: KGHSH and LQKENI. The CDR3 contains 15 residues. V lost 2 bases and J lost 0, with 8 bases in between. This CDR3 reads CASSPDSSSGNTIYF. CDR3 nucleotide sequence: TGTGCCAGCTCACCAGACAGCTCCTCTGGAAACACCATATATTTT. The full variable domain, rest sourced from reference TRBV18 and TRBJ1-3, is NAGVMQNPRHLVRRRGQEARLRCSPMKGHSHVYWYRQLPEEGLKFMVYLQKENIIDESGMPKERFSAEFPKEGPSILRIQQVVRGDSAAYFCASSPDSSSGNTIYFGEGSWLTVV.

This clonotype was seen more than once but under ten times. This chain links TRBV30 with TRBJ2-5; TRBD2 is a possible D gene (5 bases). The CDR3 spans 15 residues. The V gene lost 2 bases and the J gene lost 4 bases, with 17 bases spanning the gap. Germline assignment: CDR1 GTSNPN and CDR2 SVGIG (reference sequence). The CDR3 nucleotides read TGTGCCTGGAGTTGGGCACAGCGGCTCGCAGAGACCCAGTACTTC. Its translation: CAWSWAQRLAETQYF.

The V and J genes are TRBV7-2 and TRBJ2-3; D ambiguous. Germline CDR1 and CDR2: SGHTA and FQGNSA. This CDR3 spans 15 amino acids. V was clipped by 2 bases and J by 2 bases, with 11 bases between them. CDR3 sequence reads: CASSLSVTDTDTQYF. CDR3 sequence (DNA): TGTGCCAGCAGCTTATCCGTAACAGACACAGATACGCAGTATTTT.

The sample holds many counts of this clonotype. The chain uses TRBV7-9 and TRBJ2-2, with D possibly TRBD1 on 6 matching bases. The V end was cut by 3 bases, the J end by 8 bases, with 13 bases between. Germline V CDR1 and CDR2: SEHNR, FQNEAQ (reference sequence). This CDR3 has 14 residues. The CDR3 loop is CASSFPLGAGELFF. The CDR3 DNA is TGTGCCAGCAGCTTTCCGTTGGGGGCTGGGGAGCTGTTTTTT.

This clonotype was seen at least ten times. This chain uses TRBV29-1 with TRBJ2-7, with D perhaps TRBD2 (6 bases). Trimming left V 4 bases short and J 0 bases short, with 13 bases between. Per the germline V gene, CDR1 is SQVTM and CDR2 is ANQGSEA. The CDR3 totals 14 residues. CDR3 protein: CSVGVRGNSYEQYF. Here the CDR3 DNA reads TGCAGCGTTGGGGTCCGGGGGAACTCCTACGAGCAGTACTTC.

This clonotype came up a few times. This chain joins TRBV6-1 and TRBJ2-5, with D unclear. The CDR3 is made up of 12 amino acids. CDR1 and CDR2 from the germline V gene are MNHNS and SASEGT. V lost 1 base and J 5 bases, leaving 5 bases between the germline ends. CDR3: CASSEVGETQYF. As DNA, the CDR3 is TGTGCCAGCAGTGAAGTTGGGGAGACCCAGTACTTC.

For the CDR3, the DNA is TGCAGTGCTCTGCGAACAACTAATGAAAAACTGTTTTTT. As protein: CSALRTTNEKLFF. This chain connects TRBV20-1 to TRBJ1-4; the D is unclear. V gave up 5 bases and J gave up 0 bases, with 7 bases separating them. Germline V gives CDR1 DFQATT, CDR2 SNEGSKA (reference sequence). This CDR3 has 13 amino acids.

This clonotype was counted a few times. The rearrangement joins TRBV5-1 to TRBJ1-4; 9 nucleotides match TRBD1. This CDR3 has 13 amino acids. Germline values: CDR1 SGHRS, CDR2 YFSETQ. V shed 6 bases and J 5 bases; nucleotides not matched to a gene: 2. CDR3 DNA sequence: TGCGCCAGCAAAACAGGGGGCAATGAAAAACTGTTTTTT. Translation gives CASKTGGNEKLFF.

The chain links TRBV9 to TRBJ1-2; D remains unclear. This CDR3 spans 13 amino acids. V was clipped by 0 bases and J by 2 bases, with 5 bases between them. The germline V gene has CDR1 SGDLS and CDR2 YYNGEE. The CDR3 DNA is TGTGCCAGCAGCGTAGACCGGAACTATGGCTACACCTTC. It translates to CASSVDRNYGYTF.

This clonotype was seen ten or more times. The CDR3, as DNA: TGTGCCAGCATCCGGATAGCGGGAGGAGGAAATACGCAGTATTTT. Encoded protein: CASIRIAGGGNTQYF. The chain couples TRBV6-2 or TRBV6-3 to TRBJ2-3; 10 positions match TRBD2. J gave up 7 bases and V 7 bases, and 11 bases lay outside the gene matches. Germline lookup yields CDR1 MNHEY and CDR2 SVGEGT. This CDR3 has 15 amino acids.

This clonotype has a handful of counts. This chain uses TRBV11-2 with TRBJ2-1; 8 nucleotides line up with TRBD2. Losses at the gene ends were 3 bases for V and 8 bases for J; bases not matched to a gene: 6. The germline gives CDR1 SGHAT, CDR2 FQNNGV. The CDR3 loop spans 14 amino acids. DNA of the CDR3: TGTGCCAGCAGCTTTGATGCTAGCGGGTATGAGCAGTTCTTC. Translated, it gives CASSFDASGYEQFF.

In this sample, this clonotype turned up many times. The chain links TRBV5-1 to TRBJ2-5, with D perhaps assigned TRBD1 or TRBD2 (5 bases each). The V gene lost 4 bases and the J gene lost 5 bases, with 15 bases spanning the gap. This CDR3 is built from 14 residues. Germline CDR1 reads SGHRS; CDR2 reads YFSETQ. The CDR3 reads CASSALGTEETQYF. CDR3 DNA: TGCGCCAGCAGCGCTCTCGGGACGGAGGAGACCCAGTACTTC.

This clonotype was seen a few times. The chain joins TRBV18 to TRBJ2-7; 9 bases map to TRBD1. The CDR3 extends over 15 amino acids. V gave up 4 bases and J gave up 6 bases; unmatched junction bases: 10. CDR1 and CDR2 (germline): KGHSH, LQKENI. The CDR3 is CASSLPGQGKREQYF. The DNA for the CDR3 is TGTGCCAGCTCACTTCCGGGACAGGGAAAGCGCGAGCAGTACTTC.

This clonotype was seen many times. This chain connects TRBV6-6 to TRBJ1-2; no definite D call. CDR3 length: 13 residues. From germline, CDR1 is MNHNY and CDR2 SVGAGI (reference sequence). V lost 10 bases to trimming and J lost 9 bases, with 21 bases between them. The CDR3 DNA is TGTGCCACCGCCCCAGTAAAGAGGGCTAGCTACACCTTC. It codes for CATAPVKRASYTF.

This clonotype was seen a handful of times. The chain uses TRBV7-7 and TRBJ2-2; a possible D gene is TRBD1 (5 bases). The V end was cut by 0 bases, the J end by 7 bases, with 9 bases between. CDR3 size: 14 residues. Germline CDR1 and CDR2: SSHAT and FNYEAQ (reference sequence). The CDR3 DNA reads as TGTGCCAGCAGCTTAGCCTATGACAGCGGGGAGCTGTTTTTT. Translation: CASSLAYDSGELFF. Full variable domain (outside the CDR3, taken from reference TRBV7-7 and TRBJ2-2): GAGVSQSPRYKVTKRGQDVTLRCDPISSHATLYWYQQALGQGPEFLTYFNYEAQPDKSGLPSDRFSAERPEGSISTLTIQRTEQRDSAMYRCASSLAYDSGELFFGEGSRLTVL.

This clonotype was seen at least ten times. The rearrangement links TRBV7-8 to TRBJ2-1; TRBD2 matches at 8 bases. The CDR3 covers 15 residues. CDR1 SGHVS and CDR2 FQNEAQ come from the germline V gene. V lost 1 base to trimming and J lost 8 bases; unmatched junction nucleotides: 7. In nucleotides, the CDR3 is TGTGCCAGCAGCTTAGTAGTAGCGGGATGGTATGAGCAGTTCTTC. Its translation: CASSLVVAGWYEQFF.

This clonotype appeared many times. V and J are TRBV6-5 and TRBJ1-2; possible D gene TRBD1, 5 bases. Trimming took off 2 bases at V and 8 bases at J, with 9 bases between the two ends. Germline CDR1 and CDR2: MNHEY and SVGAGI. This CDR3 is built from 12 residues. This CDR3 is CASSYRGGGYTF. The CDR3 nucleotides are TGTGCCAGCAGTTACAGGGGAGGGGGCTACACCTTC.

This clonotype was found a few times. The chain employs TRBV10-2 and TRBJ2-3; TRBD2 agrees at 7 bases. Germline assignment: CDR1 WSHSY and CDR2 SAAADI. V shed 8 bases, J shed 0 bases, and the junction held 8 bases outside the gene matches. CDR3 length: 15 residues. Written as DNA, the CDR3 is TGCGCCAGCGGGGCGGGAGTAGCGAGCACAGATACGCAGTATTTT. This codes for CASGAGVASTDTQYF.

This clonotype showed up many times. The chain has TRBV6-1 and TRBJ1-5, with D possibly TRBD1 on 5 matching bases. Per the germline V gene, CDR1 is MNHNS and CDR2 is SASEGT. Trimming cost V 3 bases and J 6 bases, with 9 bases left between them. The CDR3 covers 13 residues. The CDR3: CASSDRDRQPQHF. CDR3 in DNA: TGTGCCAGCAGTGACAGGGACCGTCAGCCCCAGCATTTT.

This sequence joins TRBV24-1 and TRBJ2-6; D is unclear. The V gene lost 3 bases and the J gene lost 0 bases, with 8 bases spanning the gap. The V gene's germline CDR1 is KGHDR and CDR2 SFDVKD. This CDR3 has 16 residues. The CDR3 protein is CATSDPQGSGANVLTF. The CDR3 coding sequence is TGTGCCACCAGTGATCCCCAAGGCTCTGGGGCCAACGTCCTGACTTTC.

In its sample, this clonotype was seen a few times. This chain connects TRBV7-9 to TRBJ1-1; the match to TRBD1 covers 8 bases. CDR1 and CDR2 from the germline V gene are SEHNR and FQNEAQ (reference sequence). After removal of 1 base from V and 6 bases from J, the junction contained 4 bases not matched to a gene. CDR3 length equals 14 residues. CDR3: CASSLGDRRAEAFF. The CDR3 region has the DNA TGTGCCAGCAGCTTAGGGGACAGGCGCGCTGAAGCTTTCTTT.

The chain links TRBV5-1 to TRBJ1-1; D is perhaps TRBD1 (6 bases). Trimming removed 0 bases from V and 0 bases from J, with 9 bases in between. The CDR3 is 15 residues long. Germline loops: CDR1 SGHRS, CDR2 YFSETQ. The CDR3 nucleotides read TGCGCCAGCAGCTTGGCAGGACAGATGAACACTGAAGCTTTCTTT. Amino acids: CASSLAGQMNTEAFF.

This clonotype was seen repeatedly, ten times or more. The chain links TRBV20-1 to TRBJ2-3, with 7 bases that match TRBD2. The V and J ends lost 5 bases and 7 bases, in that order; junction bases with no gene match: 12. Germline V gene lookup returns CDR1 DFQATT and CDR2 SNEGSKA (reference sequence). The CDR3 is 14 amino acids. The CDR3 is CSAPSGVGAHTQYF. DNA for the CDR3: TGCAGTGCTCCGAGCGGGGTTGGCGCCCATACGCAGTATTTT.

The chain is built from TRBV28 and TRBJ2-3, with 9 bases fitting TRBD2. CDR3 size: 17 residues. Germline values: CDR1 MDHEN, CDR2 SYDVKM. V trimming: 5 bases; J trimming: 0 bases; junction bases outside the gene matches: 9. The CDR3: CASSLAGRRSSTDTQYF. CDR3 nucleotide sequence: TGTGCCAGCAGTCTAGCGGGGAGACGCTCTAGCACAGATACGCAGTATTTT.